This TCR beta chain appears in the sequencing data of a study of T cell responses to AZD1222 COVID-19 vaccine. Germline assignment: CDR1 SGHRS and CDR2 YFSETQ. Trimming removed 4 bases from V and 0 bases from J, with 10 bases in between. The CDR3 is made up of 14 amino acids. Clones were sequenced by immunoSEQ multiplex PCR, and TCRdb holds only the in-frame ones, with some missing. This sample carries just over 150,000 clones, around nine tenths of them seen once, and the ten largest clones take over 6%. This clone was counted a single time. The antigen is not known. The same CDR3 can be traced to other DNA sequences in this sample. Findings and caveats of the study: A mostly white British donor set with more females was recruited, and clonal diversity was possibly underestimated. Sampling that yielded the repertoires occurred only after the peak T cell response.

This sequence joins TRBV5-1 and TRBJ1-1; tentatively, D is TRBD1 (5 bases). This sequence originates from an adult who had recovered from COVID-19. The input for sequencing was peripheral blood, taken after recovery from COVID-19. The CDR3 DNA reads TGCGCCAGCAGCAGTCGGGGCTTGAACACTGAAGCTTTCTTT. It yields the protein CASSSRGLNTEAFF.